These 3 T cell receptor beta chains share one sample of origin, sequenced in a study of patients and donors after allogeneic stem cell transplantation. One entry per CDR3 protein, called by TCRdb with MiXCR from the RT-PCR reads. Of 150,000 or so distinct CDR3 sequences listed, roughly 22% were seen once; the top ten hold roughly a quarter. Sequencing used blood, either unsorted or a sorted T cell fraction (not recorded which). The receptors derive from a human donor who was either an allogeneic HSCT recipient or a stem cell or donor lymphocyte infusion donor (not recorded which). It is not recorded whose cells these are; they may come from a transplant donor.

The chain combines TRBV27 with TRBJ2-7, with a weak D call TRBD2 (6 bases). Germline values: CDR1 MNHEY, CDR2 SMNVEV (reference sequence). Trimming stripped 2 bases from V and 7 bases from J, with 18 bases between. This CDR3 is built from 15 residues. The CDR3 bases are TGTGCCAGCAGTTTAATAGGGACTGACTTGGGGGAGCAGTACTTC. It specifies CASSLIGTDLGEQYF.

The chain employs TRBV7-6 and TRBJ2-2, with TRBD1 matching over 11 bases. The CDR3 has 16 residues. Germline V gene data show CDR1 as SGHVS and CDR2 as FNYEAQ. V was pared by 5 bases and J by 7 bases, with 9 bases of the junction left unmatched. The chain's CDR3 is CASSLWTGGAIGELFF. The CDR3 region has the DNA TGTGCCAGCAGCCTTTGGACAGGGGGCGCGATCGGGGAGCTGTTTTTT.

This clonotype was counted between two and nine times. The chain recombines TRBV5-1 with TRBJ2-5; D unclear. Trimming shortened V by 3 bases and J by 4 bases, and 7 bases separated the two germline ends. Germline lookup yields CDR1 SGHRS and CDR2 YFSETQ. The CDR3 is 12 residues long. The CDR3 spells CASSSSVETQYF. The CDR3 bases are TGCGCCAGCAGCTCCAGCGTAGAGACCCAGTACTTC.